This T cell receptor beta chain was obtained from a study of T cell repertoires in cytomegalovirus infection. Overall study context: Indicated by public TCR beta signatures were CMV infection and matching HLA type. Study-wide results and caveats: CMV-specific HLA-C-restricted TCR beta clonotypes dominated the ex vivo response. Of the TCR beta families, the public ones yielded a cumulative frequency that identified carriers of CMV plus the relevant HLA.

In TCRdb, the reads were re-called with MiXCR into one record per CDR3 protein. Among roughly 150,000 distinct CDR3 sequences, roughly a quarter were seen once, and the ten largest hold roughly 9.7%. With regard to this clonotype: Its antigen is undetermined.

The specimen was PBMCs. The sequence was obtained from a human donor in good health (CMV status not recorded). Some clones in this sample may be carry-over from other donors' samples.

In DNA form, the CDR3 reads TGTGCCAGCAGCTTAGGACAAGGGGCTGAAGCTTTCTTT. It yields the protein CASSLGQGAEAFF. The chain employs TRBV7-6 and TRBJ1-1, with D tentatively TRBD1 (5 bases). V lost 1 base and J lost 6, with 9 bases in between. The CDR3 has 13 amino acids. Germline V gene sequence: CDR1 SGHVS, CDR2 FNYEAQ.